The present entry profiles one TCR beta chain with its context. The entry originates in a study of STAT5B mutations in CD4+ large granular lymphocyte leukemia. Sequencing used immunoSEQ multiplex PCR; TCRdb keeps in-frame clones, though not all of them. The sample holds 30,000 or so clones, approximately 91% seen once. The CDR3 is 15 amino acids. CDR1 MNHEY and CDR2 SMNVEV come from the germline V gene (reference sequence). Trimming took off 4 bases at V and 0 bases at J, with 9 bases between the two ends. Sequenced material: CD4+ T cells from blood buffy coats. The TCR comes from a human donor in good health. This chain connects TRBV27 to TRBJ1-4, with D hard to call. DNA of the CDR3: TGTGCCAGCAGTTCCTCCTGGGCAACTAATGAAAAACTGTTTTTT. Translation: CASSSSWATNEKLFF.